This entry features one T cell receptor (beta chain) sequence. Original data processing: Estimation of nucleated cell counts was performed using reference gene primer amplification. This table comes from immunoSEQ multiplex PCR, and its TCRdb copy is limited to in-frame clones, with some not included. V and J calls and clone size are those listed in that table; D and trimming were worked out from the DNA. The sample gives roughly 240,000 clones, 75% to 85% of which show up once; around 10% is in the top ten. The sample comes from a study of blood T cell repertoires in COVID-19. Study summary: From T cells, B-cell-depleted T cells, or PBMCs came the material, which was cDNA or gDNA.

Residents of about 25 US areas, aged roughly 18 to 89 years, made up the participants. Sequences were obtained from PBMCs or T cells enriched from blood (not recorded which). The clonotype was recovered from a woman aged 50 to 60 with acute COVID-19.

The CDR3 DNA reads TGTGCCATCAGTGAGACTTCAGGACAGGGAGGTGGTCAGCCCCAGCATTTT. This translates into CAISETSGQGGGQPQHF. This rearrangement joins TRBV10-3 to TRBJ1-5; 8 nucleotides match TRBD1. CDR1 and CDR2 from the germline V gene are ENHRY and SYGVKD. J lost 6 bases, V lost 2 bases, and 12 bases had no gene match. The CDR3 runs 17 residues.